This paragraph covers one T cell receptor beta chain sequence. Its specificity is not known. The source of the sample is a study of regulatory dendritic cells for organ transplantation. In germline, CDR1 is MDHEN, CDR2 SYDVKM. The CDR3 totals 13 residues. V lost 3 bases and J 4 bases, leaving 4 bases between the germline ends. Assay: immunoSEQ multiplex PCR; the TCRdb copy retains only in-frame clones and omits some. The sample shows about 12,000 clones, roughly 86% of them seen only once. CFSE-labeled sorted T cells met regulatory or mature dendritic cells for four to five days. The sequence was collected from a human donor in good health. The sample was naive CD8+ T cells from blood cultured with regulatory dendritic cells. The sample's subset: CD45RA+ naive T cells. The chain is built from TRBV28 and TRBJ2-6; D call uncertain. The CDR3, as DNA: TGTGCCAGCAGTTTTGGGGGGGCCAACGTCCTGACTTTC. Its translation: CASSFGGANVLTF. Looking up the rest from reference TRBV28 and TRBJ2-6 gives the full variable domain: DVKVTQSSRYLVKRTGEKVFLECVQDMDHENMFWYRQDPGLGLRLIYFSYDVKMKEKGDIPEGYSVSREKKERFSLILESASTNQTSMYLCASSFGGANVLTFGAGSRLTVL.